These 4 T cell receptor beta chains originate from one sample sequenced in a study of blood T cell repertoires in COVID-19. The protocol was immunoSEQ multiplex PCR, while the TCRdb copy is restricted to in-frame clones and leaves out a portion. The table records around 65,000 clones, less than 85% of them present only once. Sequencing was performed on peripheral blood. The receptors were sampled from a man aged 55 to 69 with acute or convalescent COVID-19.

CDR3 amino acids: CSVGGDRAQHF. As DNA, the CDR3 is TGCAGCGTTGGGGGGGACCGCGCCCAGCATTTT. V and J are TRBV29-1 and TRBJ1-5; a weak D match, TRBD1 (5 bases). V was clipped by 4 bases and J by 11 bases, with 12 bases between them. The CDR3 is 11 amino acids. The germline V gene has CDR1 SQVTM and CDR2 ANQGSEA.

The chain employs TRBV7-2 and TRBJ2-3, with 11 bases fitting TRBD1. The V gene's germline CDR1 is SGHTA and CDR2 FQGNSA. The CDR3 totals 15 residues. Losses at the gene ends were 2 bases for V and 6 bases for J; bases not matched to a gene: 4. Written as DNA, the CDR3 is TGTGCCAGCAGCTTAAGGACAGGGGGCGGTGATACGCAGTATTTT. It encodes CASSLRTGGGDTQYF.

The chain carries TRBV7-2 and TRBJ2-3; weak D call: TRBD2 (6 bases). CDR1 and CDR2 (germline): SGHTA, FQGNSA. V was cut by 5 bases and J by 3 bases, with 15 bases left in between. This CDR3 region has 15 residues. CDR3 sequence reads: CASSIRLGGTDTQYF. Written as DNA, the CDR3 is TGTGCCAGCAGCATCCGACTGGGAGGAACAGATACGCAGTATTTT.

The chain links TRBV19 to TRBJ1-5, with 8 bases that match TRBD1. This CDR3 has 15 amino acids. In germline, CDR1 is LNHDA, CDR2 SQIVND (reference sequence). The V gene end was trimmed by 4 bases and the J gene end by 6 bases; junction bases not matched to a gene: 8. This CDR3 is CASSRKTGAVQPQHF. DNA of the CDR3: TGTGCCAGTAGTAGGAAGACAGGGGCGGTTCAGCCCCAGCATTTT.